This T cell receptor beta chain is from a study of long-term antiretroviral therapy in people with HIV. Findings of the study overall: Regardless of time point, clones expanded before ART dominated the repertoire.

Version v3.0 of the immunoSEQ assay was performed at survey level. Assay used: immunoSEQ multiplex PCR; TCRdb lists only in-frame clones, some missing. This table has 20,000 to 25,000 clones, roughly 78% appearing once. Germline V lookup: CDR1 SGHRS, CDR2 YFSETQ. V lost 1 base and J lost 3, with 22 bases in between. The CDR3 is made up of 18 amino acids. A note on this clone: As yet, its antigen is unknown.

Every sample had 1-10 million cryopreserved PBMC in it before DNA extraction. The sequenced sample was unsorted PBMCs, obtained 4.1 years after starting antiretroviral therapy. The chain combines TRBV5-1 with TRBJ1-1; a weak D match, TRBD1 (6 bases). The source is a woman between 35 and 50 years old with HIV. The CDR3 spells CASSLIVGTRRGDTEAFF. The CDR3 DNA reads TGCGCCAGCAGCTTGATAGTCGGGACAAGAAGGGGAGACACTGAAGCTTTCTTT.